The T cell receptor beta chain described here comes from a study of response to subunit inactivated influenza vaccine listed by TCRdb under 2018. Notes on the research overall: Deep quantitative T cell receptor repertoire profiling was used in the study to track responses to a trivalent subunit inactivated influenza vaccine.

A note on this clonotype: Its binding antigen is unknown. Sequence at one end of the junction differs from germline and may be a read error.

To prepare the library, RT-PCR was applied. Sequencing was carried out with an Illumina HiSeq 2500. TCRdb itself trimmed the public reads at Q25 with fastp, ran MiXCR and retained productive beta chains. Duplicate CDR3 protein sequences are folded into a single record with the most common DNA and genes. The sample table lists roughly 780,000 distinct CDR3 sequences, about a fifth of them with a count of one. Clones ranked in the top ten supply 11% of the sample. The germline V gene specifies MGHRA as CDR1 and YSYEKL as CDR2. The CDR3 contains 15 residues, cysteine and phenylalanine counted. Only the CDR3 DNA stays, 45 bases, in frame from base 1. Overall study outcomes, separate from this receptor: According to the authors, only a limited number of new T cells may be recruited by each seasonal influenza vaccination.

Recombination connected TRBV4-1 to TRBJ1-5; the D gene is possibly TRBD1, with 5 bases matching. Specimen: PBMCs from blood, collected roughly 5 days after vaccination. This receptor was obtained from a man in his fifties who received an inactivated influenza vaccine. Donor details come from another sample of the same person, matched by shared clones. The nucleotide sequence reads TGCGCCAGCAGCCAAGATGAGGGGTTACGGCAGCCCAAGCATTTT. Its product reads: CASSQDEGLRQPKHF.